Presented here are 15 T cell receptor beta chains from one specimen sequenced in a study of tumor-infiltrating lymphocytes in localized non-small cell lung cancer. Clones were sequenced by immunoSEQ multiplex PCR, and TCRdb holds only the in-frame ones, with some missing. The table shows about 23,000 clones, with just under 75% occurring only once. Sequencing was carried out using lung tumor tissue. The source is a human donor with non-small cell lung cancer.

The chain is built from TRBV7-9 and TRBJ2-2, with no clear D. The germline V gene has CDR1 SEHNR and CDR2 FQNEAQ (reference sequence). V lost 4 bases, J lost 6 bases, and 12 bases lay in between. The CDR3 loop spans 14 amino acids. CDR3 in amino acids: CASSSNGRSGELFF. The DNA for the CDR3 is TGTGCCAGCAGCTCAAACGGCCGGTCCGGGGAGCTGTTTTTT.

V and J are TRBV7-2 and TRBJ2-1; 13 positions match TRBD2. Germline V CDR1 and CDR2: SGHTA, FQGNSA. The CDR3 has 17 residues. V lost 2 bases and J lost 6; bases outside the gene matches: 7. This CDR3 is CASSLTSTSGGPNEQFF. The DNA for the CDR3 is TGTGCCAGCAGCTTAACCTCGACTAGCGGGGGGCCCAATGAGCAGTTCTTC.

The J gene is TRBJ2-3, the V gene TRBV6-5; D is possibly TRBD1 (6 bases). The V gene lost 6 bases and the J gene lost 3 bases, with 13 bases spanning the gap. Germline V CDR1 and CDR2: MNHEY, SVGAGI. The CDR3 runs 14 residues. The CDR3: CASRQLGGTDTQYF. The CDR3 DNA reads as TGTGCCAGCAGACAACTAGGGGGTACAGATACGCAGTATTTT.

The chain joins TRBV6-6 to TRBJ1-1, with 7 bases lining up with TRBD1. The CDR3 runs to 14 residues. Germline-derived CDR1 and CDR2 are MNHNY and SVGAGI (reference sequence). The ends lost 4 bases at V and 4 bases at J; junction bases unmatched: 6. The CDR3 DNA reads TGTGCCAGCAGTTCCCCCCCAGGGGGCACTGAAGCTTTCTTT. Its translation: CASSSPPGGTEAFF.

A few counts support this clone. The chain joins TRBV5-1 to TRBJ2-7; TRBD1 matches at 7 bases. This CDR3 comprises 14 residues. V lost 7 bases to trimming and J lost 2 bases; unmatched junction nucleotides: 9. The germline gives CDR1 SGHRS, CDR2 YFSETQ. This CDR3 reads CASAQGLSTYEQYF. CDR3 in DNA: TGCGCCAGCGCACAGGGGTTAAGTACCTACGAGCAGTACTTC.

The chain uses TRBV25-1 and TRBJ2-7; 7 bases match TRBD2. The CDR3 sequence is 17 residues long. Trimming removed 0 bases from V and 4 bases from J; junction bases left unmatched: 12. Germline V CDR1 and CDR2: MGHDK, SYGVNS. In nucleotides, the CDR3 is TGTGCCAGCAGTGAATATAATGGGAGGGACGGAGGGTACGAGCAGTACTTC. Translating gives CASSEYNGRDGGYEQYF.

This chain uses TRBV19 with TRBJ1-4; D remains ambiguous. Per the germline V gene, CDR1 is LNHDA and CDR2 is SQIVND (reference sequence). Deletions cut 7 bases from V and 0 bases from J, with 9 bases between. This CDR3 region has 14 residues. CDR3 loop: CASNAPATNEKLFF. CDR3 nucleotide sequence: TGTGCCAGTAACGCACCTGCAACTAATGAAAAACTGTTTTTT.

The chain joins TRBV6-6 to TRBJ1-3, with D maybe TRBD1 (5 bases). Germline CDR1 and CDR2: MNHNY and SVGAGI (reference sequence). V lost 6 bases, J lost 0 bases, and 12 bases lay in between. The CDR3 length is 15 residues. CDR3 DNA: TGTGCCAGCAGCACCTGGGGGAGCTCTGGAAACACCATATATTTT. As protein: CASSTWGSSGNTIYF.

This clone was counted only a few times. V and J are TRBV15 and TRBJ1-1; 7 positions agree with TRBD1. Per the germline V gene, CDR1 is LNHNV and CDR2 is YYDKDF (reference sequence). The V and J ends lost 4 bases and 9 bases, in that order; junction bases with no gene match: 8. The CDR3 has 13 residues. Here the CDR3 DNA reads TGTGCCACCAGCACTAGGACAGGTAGTCAAGCTTTCTTT. Encoded protein: CATSTRTGSQAFF.

This clone was picked up one time. The chain uses TRBV7-2 and TRBJ1-5, with no clear D. The V end was cut by 3 bases, the J end by 2 bases, with 11 bases between. Germline lookup yields CDR1 SGHTA and CDR2 FQGNSA. The CDR3 has 15 residues. Written as DNA, the CDR3 is TGTGCCAGCAGCTTGAGAGGGTTTGGCAATCAGCCCCAGCATTTT. Translation gives CASSLRGFGNQPQHF.

This chain joins TRBV4-3 and TRBJ2-7; a weak D match, TRBD2 (5 bases). Deletions cut 3 bases from V and 4 bases from J, with 16 bases between. CDR1 and CDR2 (germline): LGHNA, YSLEER. This CDR3 comprises 15 residues. The DNA of the CDR3 is TGCGCCAGCAGCCAGAGGGCCATTACCCCTTACGAGCAGTACTTC. It specifies CASSQRAITPYEQYF.

The gene calls are TRBV5-1 and TRBJ1-1, with D uncertain. V lost 0 bases, J lost 7 bases, and 7 bases lay in between. Germline V lookup: CDR1 SGHRS, CDR2 YFSETQ. CDR3 size: 12 residues. The CDR3 nucleotides read TGCGCCAGCAGCTTGGTGGGCAGTGAAGCTTTCTTT. It is translated as CASSLVGSEAFF.

There are a few counts of this clone. The V gene is TRBV2, the J gene TRBJ1-4; D ambiguous. Trimming removed 10 bases at V and 0 bases at J, with 9 bases between. The CDR3 runs to 13 residues. The germline CDR1 and CDR2 sequences are SNHLY and FYNNEI. CDR3 residues: CATGRATNEKLFF. The CDR3 nucleotides read TGTGCCACCGGACGGGCAACTAATGAAAAACTGTTTTTT.

This clone was observed once. The chain recombines TRBV13 with TRBJ1-1; unclear D gene. The CDR3 runs to 13 residues. CDR1 PRHDT and CDR2 FYEKMQ come from the germline V gene (reference sequence). The V end was cut by 5 bases, the J end by 5 bases, with 12 bases between. CDR3 residues: CASSPRTWTEAFF. The CDR3 DNA sequence: TGTGCCAGCAGCCCCAGGACGTGGACTGAAGCTTTCTTT. The full variable domain, with the rest looked up from reference TRBV13 and TRBJ1-1, is AAGVIQSPRHLIKEKRETATLKCYPIPRHDTVYWYQQGPGQDPQFLISFYEKMQSDKGSIPDRFSAQQFSDYHSELNMSSLELGDSALYFCASSPRTWTEAFFGQGTRLTVV.

The chain couples TRBV11-2 to TRBJ2-7; 10 bases align to TRBD1. Germline V CDR1 and CDR2: SGHAT, FQNNGV. CDR3 length equals 17 residues. V dropped 2 bases and J dropped 0; count of bases not matched to a gene: 7. CDR3 bases: TGTGCCAGCAGCTTACAAACCGGGGACAGGGGCTCCTACGAGCAGTACTTC. It is translated as CASSLQTGDRGSYEQYF.